Sequencing of this T cell receptor beta chain was carried out in a study of T cell responses to AZD1222 COVID-19 vaccine. Sequencing used immunoSEQ multiplex PCR; TCRdb keeps in-frame clones, though not all of them. The sample holds fewer than 100,000 clones; approximately 84% are singletons and the top ten take 11% to 15%. Comment on this clone: What it binds is unknown.

Study conclusions and caveats: When two AZD1222 doses had been given, Spike-specific TCR breadth and depth rose. CD4 TCRs covered the whole spike, strongest at regions 160-218 and 743-854. Only 5 to 7 AZD1222 recipients tested seropositive at baseline. Unmutated variant regions reportedly attract nearly half of all spike-specific TCRs.

The germline gives CDR1 GTSNPN, CDR2 SVGIG (reference sequence). Trimming stripped 0 bases from V and 1 base from J, with 6 bases between. The CDR3 has 13 amino acids. This specimen consisted of peripheral blood, obtained 28 days after the second AZD1222 dose. This sequence originates from an adult who received the AZD1222 COVID-19 vaccine. V usage is TRBV30 and J usage is TRBJ2-5; D uncertain. DNA for the CDR3: TGTGCCTGGAGTGTGGTAGCCCAAGAGACCCAGTACTTC. Its protein is CAWSVVAQETQYF.